A single sample gave rise to the 13 T cell receptor beta chains below, sequenced in a study of T cell repertoires in ileal Crohn's disease. Time point reported: neoterminal ileum biopsy at postoperative endoscopy, about 6 months after surgery. The repertoire was sequenced with immunoSEQ multiplex PCR; TCRdb's copy has only in-frame clones and lacks some. The sample holds about 2,800 clones, approximately 69% seen once. What was sequenced was ileal tissue. The origin of the receptors is an adult with Crohn's disease.

The chain combines TRBV5-8 with TRBJ1-3; D gene uncertain. Germline assignment: CDR1 SGHTS and CDR2 YDEGEE. Trimming shortened V by 2 bases and J by 3 bases, and 3 bases separated the two germline ends. The CDR3 consists of 12 residues. In DNA, the CDR3 is TGTGCCAGCAGCTTCTTTGGAAACACCATATATTTT. Amino acid sequence: CASSFFGNTIYF.

The chain recombines TRBV19 with TRBJ2-1; 11 bases are a match to TRBD2. Germline loops: CDR1 LNHDA, CDR2 SQIVND (reference sequence). This CDR3 contains 15 residues. Unmatched junction bases numbered 8, after V lost 5 bases and J lost 8 bases. CDR3: CASSVSGGAFHEQFF. The CDR3 DNA reads TGTGCCAGTAGTGTTAGCGGGGGGGCCTTTCATGAGCAGTTCTTC.

This clone was seen a handful of times. DNA for the CDR3: TGTGCCAGCAGTGACCCGGGGGGGGATTACAATGAGCAGTTCTTC. Translation gives CASSDPGGDYNEQFF. V is TRBV2 and J is TRBJ2-1; 8 bases line up with TRBD2. This CDR3 has 15 amino acids. J gave up 4 bases and V 3 bases, and 5 bases lay outside the gene matches. Germline lookup yields CDR1 SNHLY and CDR2 FYNNEI.

A note on this clone: Other nucleotide sequences from this sample produce the same CDR3. The chain has TRBV19 and TRBJ1-5, with unresolved D. The V and J ends lost 3 bases and 0 bases respectively, with 3 bases between them. The germline gives CDR1 LNHDA, CDR2 SQIVND (reference sequence). This CDR3 has 13 amino acids. The CDR3 DNA reads as TGTGCCAGTAGTATTAGTAGCAATCAGCCCCAGCATTTT. This codes for CASSISSNQPQHF. Supplemented by reference TRBV19 and TRBJ1-5, the full variable domain reads DGGITQSPKYLFRKEGQNVTLSCEQNLNHDAMYWYRQDPGQGLRLIYYSQIVNDFQKGDIAEGYSVSREKKESFPLTVTSAQKNPTAFYLCASSISSNQPQHFGDGTRLSIL.

V is TRBV10-3 and J is TRBJ2-1, with 9 bases fitting TRBD2. After removal of 0 bases from V and 4 bases from J, the junction contained 4 bases not matched to a gene. Germline CDR1 ENHRY, CDR2 SYGVKD. The CDR3 loop spans 16 amino acids. The chain's CDR3 is CAISESSGGVYNEQFF. For the CDR3, the DNA is TGTGCCATCAGTGAGTCTAGCGGGGGTGTTTACAATGAGCAGTTCTTC.

V is TRBV7-9 and J is TRBJ2-5; no firm D call. V was trimmed by 2 bases and J by 11 bases, leaving 9 bases between them. This CDR3 is 11 amino acids long. From germline, CDR1 is SEHNR and CDR2 FQNEAQ (reference sequence). The CDR3: CASSLQRLQYF. The CDR3 nucleotides are TGTGCCAGCAGCTTACAGAGACTTCAGTACTTC.

This sequence joins TRBV6-5 and TRBJ2-7; the match to TRBD1 covers 7 bases. The CDR3 runs 14 residues. J gave up 4 bases and V 4 bases, and 7 bases lay outside the gene matches. Germline lookup yields CDR1 MNHEY and CDR2 SVGAGI. This chain's CDR3 is CASSLRQGGYEQYF. The CDR3 DNA follows: TGTGCCAGCAGTTTGAGACAGGGTGGGTACGAGCAGTACTTC.

V and J are TRBV6-5 and TRBJ2-7; weak D call: TRBD1 (6 bases). The CDR3 covers 13 residues. Trimming took 2 bases from V and 4 from J, leaving 9 bases between them. Germline lookup yields CDR1 MNHEY and CDR2 SVGAGI. The DNA for the CDR3 is TGTGCCAGCAGTTACCGGGACACATACGAGCAGTACTTC. It is translated as CASSYRDTYEQYF.

The chain joins TRBV5-1 to TRBJ1-1, with D uncertain. This CDR3 is 14 amino acids long. The germline V gene has CDR1 SGHRS and CDR2 YFSETQ. V shed 0 bases and J shed 3 bases, with 9 bases lying between them. As DNA, the CDR3 is TGCGCCAGCAGCTTGGCCGGAGGGTACACTGAAGCTTTCTTT. It codes for CASSLAGGYTEAFF.

V is TRBV6-6 and J is TRBJ1-1, with 10 bases identical to TRBD1. The V segment lost 6 bases and the J segment 8 bases; nucleotides outside the gene matches: 6. The CDR3 consists of 13 residues. In germline, CDR1 is MNHNY, CDR2 SVGAGI (reference sequence). The CDR3 spells CASRPGTGEEAFF. CDR3 in DNA: TGTGCCAGCAGGCCCGGGACAGGGGAAGAAGCTTTCTTT.

This sequence joins TRBV5-1 and TRBJ2-3, with no clear D. The germline V and J ends were trimmed by 6 bases and 1 base, with 9 bases remaining between them. The germline gives CDR1 SGHRS, CDR2 YFSETQ. The CDR3 covers 13 residues. The CDR3 protein is CASTRRGTDTQYF. The CDR3 region has the DNA TGCGCCAGCACCCGCCGGGGCACAGATACGCAGTATTTT.

The chain is built from TRBV27 and TRBJ1-1, with a weak D call TRBD1 (5 bases). Trimming stripped 7 bases from V and 0 bases from J, with 9 bases between. Germline assignment: CDR1 MNHEY and CDR2 SMNVEV (reference sequence). CDR3 size: 13 residues. The CDR3 is CASMGGLNTEAFF. The CDR3, as DNA: TGTGCCAGCATGGGGGGATTGAACACTGAAGCTTTCTTT.

The chain couples TRBV6-1 to TRBJ1-2; D unresolved. This CDR3 has 14 amino acids. The germline V gene has CDR1 MNHNS and CDR2 SASEGT. The germline V and J ends were trimmed by 4 bases and 4 bases, with 13 bases remaining between them. The CDR3 region has the DNA TGTGCCAGCAGTGTATCCTCGGAGGGCTATGGCTACACCTTC. Translating it yields CASSVSSEGYGYTF.